This T cell receptor beta chain appears in the sequencing data of a study of blood T cells in healthy people across ages. V was clipped by 6 bases and J by 2 bases; unmatched bases: 8. The CDR3 totals 15 residues. The authors ran a second PCR of 7 to 11 cycles using a sample-barcoded 5' primer and a J-beta primer mix. A template-switch adaptor containing 12 random nucleotides labeled each cDNA molecule. TCRdb processed the 5' RACE reads anew with MiXCR; each CDR3 protein has one entry. In the table there are around 870,000 distinct CDR3 sequences, more than 25% of which are singletons. This clonotype was obtained from a woman over 75 in good health. Sequenced input: blood. V and J are TRBV12-3 or TRBV12-4 and TRBJ2-3; 7 nucleotides match TRBD2. The CDR3 spells CASRAGVFSTDTQYF. The CDR3 DNA follows: TGTGCCAGCAGGGCGGGGGTCTTTTCCACAGATACGCAGTATTTT.